This T cell receptor (beta chain) was captured in a study of blood T cells in healthy people across ages. V was pared by 4 bases and J by 6 bases, with 15 bases between. CDR3 length: 14 residues. A sample-barcoded 5' primer and a J-beta primer mix were used in a second PCR of roughly 7 to 11 cycles. MiXCR, applied by TCRdb to the 5' RACE reads, yields one record per CDR3 protein. The sample lists roughly 570,000 distinct CDR3 sequences, roughly 29% occurring once. This TCR came from a woman aged 70-85 years in good health. Sequenced sample: blood. The rearrangement joins TRBV12-3 or TRBV12-4 to TRBJ1-1, with D unclear. The CDR3 loop reads CASSSRAEGAEAFF. CDR3 coding DNA: TGTGCCAGCAGTTCCCGGGCCGAAGGCGCTGAAGCTTTCTTT.